This is a list of T cell receptor beta chains from one sample in a study of early T cells in non-severe SARS-CoV-2 infection. Each CDR3 protein gets one entry after TCRdb re-called the 5' RACE reads with MiXCR. The table lists tens of thousands of distinct CDR3 sequences, around 5% of them singletons. The specimen was whole blood. Receptors originate from an adult who was a healthcare worker with PCR-confirmed SARS-CoV-2 infection or an uninfected control (not recorded which). The CDR3 runs from the conserved cysteine through the conserved F or W. Fields, in order: J gene, D gene, V gene, clone size, CDR3 DNA, CDR3 protein. A D gene is named only where the DNA matches it firmly. Size is omitted from some rows. Given values are once, few, many or a class for expanded clones.

J gene: TRBJ1-4
D gene: NA
V gene: TRBV5-4
clone size: few
CDR3 DNA: TGTGCCAGCAGCTTATCTGGAGGGTCTAATGAAAAACTGTTTTTT
CDR3 protein: CASSLSGGSNEKLFF

J gene: TRBJ2-3
D gene: NA
V gene: TRBV29-1
clone size: many
CDR3 DNA: TGCAGCGTCCGCTACACAGATACGCAGTATTTT
CDR3 protein: CSVRYTDTQYF

J gene: TRBJ2-7
D gene: NA
V gene: TRBV3-1
clone size: many
CDR3 DNA: TGTGCCAGCAGGGGGACCTACGAGCAGTACTTC
CDR3 protein: CASRGTYEQYF

J gene: TRBJ1-3
D gene: NA
V gene: TRBV4-2
clone size: many
CDR3 DNA: TGTGCCAGCAGCCAATTTGGGGACCCCTCTGGAAACACCATATATTTT
CDR3 protein: CASSQFGDPSGNTIYF

J gene: TRBJ1-4
D gene: NA
V gene: TRBV28
clone size: NA
CDR3 DNA: TGTGCCAGCAGTTTAACCAGCCCTCATGAAAAACTGTTTTTT
CDR3 protein: CASSLTSPHEKLFF

J gene: TRBJ2-1
D gene: TRBD2
V gene: TRBV19
clone size: NA
CDR3 DNA: TGTGCCAGTAGGACGGGAGGGCCCTACAATGAGCAGTTCTTC
CDR3 protein: CASRTGGPYNEQFF

J gene: TRBJ2-1
D gene: TRBD2
V gene: TRBV20-1
clone size: NA
CDR3 DNA: TGCAGTGCTAGTTATAGGGTCCCGGGACTAGCGATTGGGCTACAGCAGTTCTTC
CDR3 protein: CSASYRVPGLAIGLQQFF

J gene: TRBJ2-1
D gene: NA
V gene: TRBV12-3/TRBV12-4
clone size: many
CDR3 DNA: TGTGCCAGCAGTTTAGCGCGATCGGGGCTAGCGAATGAGCAGTTCTTC
CDR3 protein: CASSLARSGLANEQFF

J gene: TRBJ2-4
D gene: TRBD1
V gene: TRBV5-4
clone size: NA
CDR3 DNA: TGTGCCAGCAGCTTGGCCCCGGACAGGGGAAACATTCAGTACTTC
CDR3 protein: CASSLAPDRGNIQYF

J gene: TRBJ2-1
D gene: TRBD1
V gene: TRBV24-1
clone size: few
CDR3 DNA: TGTGCCACCAGTGATCAGACAGGGGAGCAGTTCTTC
CDR3 protein: CATSDQTGEQFF

J gene: TRBJ2-1
D gene: NA
V gene: TRBV20-1
clone size: many
CDR3 DNA: TGCAGTGCTAGAGATCTTAGGACCCAAAACAATGAGCAGTTCTTC
CDR3 protein: CSARDLRTQNNEQFF

J gene: TRBJ2-5
D gene: NA
V gene: TRBV28
clone size: many
CDR3 DNA: TGTGCCAGCAGGCAGGACGGCCAAGAGACCCAGTACTTC
CDR3 protein: CASRQDGQETQYF

J gene: TRBJ2-1
D gene: NA
V gene: TRBV5-1
clone size: many
CDR3 DNA: TGCGCCAGCAGCTTGGCCCCAGGGACCTATGAGCAGTTCTTC
CDR3 protein: CASSLAPGTYEQFF

J gene: TRBJ2-2
D gene: TRBD2
V gene: TRBV19
clone size: many
CDR3 DNA: TGTGCCAGTATCGGACTAGCGGCCAACACCGGGGAGCTGTTTTTT
CDR3 protein: CASIGLAANTGELFF

J gene: TRBJ2-1
D gene: TRBD2
V gene: TRBV11-3
clone size: many
CDR3 DNA: TGTGCCAGCAGCGAACTAGCGGGAGGTCTGTCCTACAATGAGCAGTTCTTC
CDR3 protein: CASSELAGGLSYNEQFF

J gene: TRBJ2-2
D gene: NA
V gene: TRBV12-3/TRBV12-4
clone size: many
CDR3 DNA: TGTGCCAGCAGCCCTCTTGACAGCTACACCGGGGAGCTGTTTTTT
CDR3 protein: CASSPLDSYTGELFF

J gene: TRBJ1-4
D gene: NA
V gene: TRBV20-1
clone size: once
CDR3 DNA: TGCAGAGCTACGTTCGGCGGGATGGGGACTAATGAAAAACTGTTTTTT
CDR3 protein: CRATFGGMGTNEKLFF

J gene: TRBJ2-3
D gene: TRBD1
V gene: TRBV7-2
clone size: many
CDR3 DNA: TGTGCCAGCAGCTTACAGGGGGCAGCTGCACCAGATACGCAGTATTTT
CDR3 protein: CASSLQGAAAPDTQYF

J gene: TRBJ1-6
D gene: TRBD1
V gene: TRBV19
clone size: many
CDR3 DNA: TGTGCCAGAAAAAGGGGACAGAACTTCGATGATGCTAATTCACCCCTCCACTTT
CDR3 protein: CARKRGQNFDDANSPLHF

J gene: TRBJ1-3
D gene: NA
V gene: TRBV13
clone size: many
CDR3 DNA: TGTGCCAGCAGCGCAACAGGGAGGCTAGGAAACACCATATATTTT
CDR3 protein: CASSATGRLGNTIYF

J gene: TRBJ2-7
D gene: TRBD1
V gene: TRBV6-2/TRBV6-3
clone size: many
CDR3 DNA: TGTGCCAGCAGTCTCGCACCCCGGGACAGGGTCTACGAGCAGTACTTC
CDR3 protein: CASSLAPRDRVYEQYF

J gene: TRBJ2-3
D gene: NA
V gene: TRBV28
clone size: many
CDR3 DNA: TGTGCCAGCAGTCCCTATGTGGATACGCAGTATTTT
CDR3 protein: CASSPYVDTQYF

J gene: TRBJ2-1
D gene: TRBD2
V gene: TRBV24-1
clone size: many
CDR3 DNA: TGTGCCACCAGTGAGAGACCCGGAGGGAATAGCGGGGGACCGGTGGGTGAGCAGTTCTTC
CDR3 protein: CATSERPGGNSGGPVGEQFF

J gene: TRBJ2-3
D gene: NA
V gene: TRBV29-1
clone size: many
CDR3 DNA: TGCAGCGTTGCCCCTCGGAGCACAGATACGCAGTATTTT
CDR3 protein: CSVAPRSTDTQYF

J gene: TRBJ2-1
D gene: TRBD2
V gene: TRBV20-1
clone size: many
CDR3 DNA: TGCAGTGCTATCTCTAGCGGGGGGGCCGGTGAGCAGTTCTTC
CDR3 protein: CSAISSGGAGEQFF

J gene: TRBJ2-1
D gene: NA
V gene: TRBV11-2
clone size: many
CDR3 DNA: TGTGCCAGCAGCTTAGTTCCAGCGGGCATCTACAATGAGCAGTTCTTC
CDR3 protein: CASSLVPAGIYNEQFF

J gene: TRBJ1-4
D gene: NA
V gene: TRBV28
clone size: many
CDR3 DNA: TGTGCCAGCAGCCGCTGGGGAGGTGAAAAACTGTTTTTT
CDR3 protein: CASSRWGGEKLFF

J gene: TRBJ1-6
D gene: TRBD1
V gene: TRBV5-1
clone size: many
CDR3 DNA: TGCGCCAGCAGCCCCACGGGAGGGGGCGCAATCTCACCCCTCCACTTT
CDR3 protein: CASSPTGGGAISPLHF

J gene: TRBJ2-1
D gene: NA
V gene: TRBV7-2
clone size: many
CDR3 DNA: TGTGCCAGCAGCACGAGCAGGGGTATCTACAATGAGCAGTTCTTC
CDR3 protein: CASSTSRGIYNEQFF

J gene: TRBJ2-3
D gene: NA
V gene: TRBV20-1
clone size: many
CDR3 DNA: TGCAGTGCTAGACACCGGGGAGAGGGGGCAGATACGCAGTATTTT
CDR3 protein: CSARHRGEGADTQYF

J gene: TRBJ2-5
D gene: NA
V gene: TRBV30
clone size: many
CDR3 DNA: TGTGCCTGGAGTGGGACGGCCTACCAAGAGACCCAGTACTTC
CDR3 protein: CAWSGTAYQETQYF

J gene: TRBJ1-1
D gene: NA
V gene: TRBV29-1
clone size: NA
CDR3 DNA: TGCAGCGTTGTTGGAGGGGTCACTGAAGCTTTCTTT
CDR3 protein: CSVVGGVTEAFF

J gene: TRBJ2-3
D gene: NA
V gene: TRBV6-6
clone size: few
CDR3 DNA: TGTGCCAGCAGCTGGCTGGTAGAAGATACGCAGTATTTT
CDR3 protein: CASSWLVEDTQYF

J gene: TRBJ2-5
D gene: TRBD1
V gene: TRBV12-3/TRBV12-4
clone size: many
CDR3 DNA: TGTGCCAGCAGTCGGGGACAGGGGGTAGAGACCCAGTACTTC
CDR3 protein: CASSRGQGVETQYF

J gene: TRBJ2-7
D gene: TRBD1
V gene: TRBV28
clone size: many
CDR3 DNA: TGTGCCAGCAGTCTCTTACTCCGGGACAGAAAGTACGAGCAGTACTTC
CDR3 protein: CASSLLLRDRKYEQYF

J gene: TRBJ1-1
D gene: NA
V gene: TRBV5-1
clone size: few
CDR3 DNA: TGCGCCAGCAAAATAGATGGGATGAACACTGAAGCTTTCTTT
CDR3 protein: CASKIDGMNTEAFF

J gene: TRBJ2-5
D gene: TRBD1
V gene: TRBV9
clone size: many
CDR3 DNA: TGTGCCAGCAGCGGGTCGACAGGGGGTCTCCGGCAAGAGACCCAGTACTTC
CDR3 protein: CASSGSTGGLRQETQYF

J gene: TRBJ2-1
D gene: TRBD1
V gene: TRBV5-1
clone size: many
CDR3 DNA: TGCGCCAGCAGCCTGACAGGGGGTCTTGAGCAGTTCTTC
CDR3 protein: CASSLTGGLEQFF